The following is a T cell receptor beta chain sequence with its context. The antigen remains undetermined. The CDR3 loop spans 14 amino acids. J gave up 9 bases and V 10 bases, and 12 bases lay outside the gene matches. The germline V gene encodes CDR1 SGHTA and CDR2 FQGNSA. This sample was included in a study of blood T cells in healthy people across ages. Overall study results and limits: No conclusive comparison of naive versus antigen-experienced cells was possible with unsorted PBMCs.

Samples had at least 6.5 million PBMCs isolated from them. Primed by a sample-barcoded 5' primer and a J-beta primer mix, a second PCR proceeded for about 6 to 11 cycles. A single record per CDR3 protein comes from TCRdb applying MiXCR to the 5' RACE reads. The sample lists 800,000 or so distinct CDR3 sequences, 25% seen once, with roughly 3.5% in the top ten. These data are also associated with another study on T cells of mothers and their children.

The chain employs TRBV7-2 and TRBJ1-6, with 7 positions matching TRBD1. This clonotype was obtained from a boy between 10 and 17 years old in good health. The material sequenced was blood. The CDR3 bases are TGTGCCACCAAAGTACAGGGGAGTGTTTCACCCCTCCACTTT. Translating gives CATKVQGSVSPLHF.